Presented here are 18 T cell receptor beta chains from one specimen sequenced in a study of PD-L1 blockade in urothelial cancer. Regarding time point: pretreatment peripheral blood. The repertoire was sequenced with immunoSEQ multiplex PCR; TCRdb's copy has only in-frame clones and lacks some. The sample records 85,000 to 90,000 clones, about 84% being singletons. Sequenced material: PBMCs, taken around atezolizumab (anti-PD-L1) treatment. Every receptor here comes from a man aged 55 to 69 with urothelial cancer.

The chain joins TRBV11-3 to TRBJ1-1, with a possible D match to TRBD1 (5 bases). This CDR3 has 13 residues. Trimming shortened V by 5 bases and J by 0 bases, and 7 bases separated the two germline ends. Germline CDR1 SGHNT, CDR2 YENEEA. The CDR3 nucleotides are TGTGCCAGCAGCCGACAGATGAACACTGAAGCTTTCTTT. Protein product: CASSRQMNTEAFF.

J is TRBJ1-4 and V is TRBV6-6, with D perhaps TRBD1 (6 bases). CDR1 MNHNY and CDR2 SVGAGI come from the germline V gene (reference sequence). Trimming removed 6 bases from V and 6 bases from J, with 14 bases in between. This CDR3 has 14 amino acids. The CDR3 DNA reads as TGTGCCAGCAGCGAGGGGGGGGTCGATGAAAAACTGTTTTTT. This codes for CASSEGGVDEKLFF.

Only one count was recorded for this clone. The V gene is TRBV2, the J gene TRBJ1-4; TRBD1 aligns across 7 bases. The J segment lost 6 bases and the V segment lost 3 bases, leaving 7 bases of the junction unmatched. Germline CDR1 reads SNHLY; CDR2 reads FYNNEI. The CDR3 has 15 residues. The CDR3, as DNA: TGTGCCAGCAGTGATCGACAGGGCGGAGATGAAAAACTGTTTTTT. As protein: CASSDRQGGDEKLFF.

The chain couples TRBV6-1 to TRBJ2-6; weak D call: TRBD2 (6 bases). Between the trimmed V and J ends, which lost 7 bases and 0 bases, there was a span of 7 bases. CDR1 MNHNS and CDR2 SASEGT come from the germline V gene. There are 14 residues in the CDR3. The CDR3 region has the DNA TGTGCCAGCATGCGGGACTCTGGGGCCAACGTCCTGACTTTC. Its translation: CASMRDSGANVLTF.

CDR3 DNA: TGTGCCAGCAGCTTAATCTCGGGACTAGCGGGCGGGGAAAAGGGGCAGTTCTTC. It translates to CASSLISGLAGGEKGQFF. V usage is TRBV7-3 and J usage is TRBJ2-1; the match to TRBD2 covers 12 bases. The CDR3 length is 18 residues. J gave up 12 bases and V 1 base, and 16 bases lay outside the gene matches. CDR1 SGHTA and CDR2 FQGTGA come from the germline V gene.

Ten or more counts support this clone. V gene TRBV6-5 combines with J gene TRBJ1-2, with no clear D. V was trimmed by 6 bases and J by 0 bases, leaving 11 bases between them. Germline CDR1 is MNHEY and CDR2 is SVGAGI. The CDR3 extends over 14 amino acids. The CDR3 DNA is TGTGCCAGCAGGATTCGAAGAGCTAACTATGGCTACACCTTC. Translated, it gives CASRIRRANYGYTF.

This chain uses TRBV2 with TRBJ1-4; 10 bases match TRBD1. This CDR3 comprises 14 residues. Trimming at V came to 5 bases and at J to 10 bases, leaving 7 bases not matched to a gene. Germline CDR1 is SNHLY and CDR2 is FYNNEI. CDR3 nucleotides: TGTGCCAGCAGTACTGGGACAGGGGTGGGAAAACTGTTTTTT. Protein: CASSTGTGVGKLFF.

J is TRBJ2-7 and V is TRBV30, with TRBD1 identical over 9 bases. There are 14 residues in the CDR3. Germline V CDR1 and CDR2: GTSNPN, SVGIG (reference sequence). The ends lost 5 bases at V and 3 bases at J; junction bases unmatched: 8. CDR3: CAWSTGTGNYEQYF. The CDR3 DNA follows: TGTGCCTGGTCTACCGGGACAGGGAACTACGAGCAGTACTTC.

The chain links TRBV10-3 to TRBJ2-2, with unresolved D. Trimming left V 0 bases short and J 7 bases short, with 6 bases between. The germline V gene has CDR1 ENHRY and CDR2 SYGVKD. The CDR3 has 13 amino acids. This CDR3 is CAISESWSGELFF. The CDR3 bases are TGTGCCATCAGTGAGTCCTGGAGCGGGGAGCTGTTTTTT.

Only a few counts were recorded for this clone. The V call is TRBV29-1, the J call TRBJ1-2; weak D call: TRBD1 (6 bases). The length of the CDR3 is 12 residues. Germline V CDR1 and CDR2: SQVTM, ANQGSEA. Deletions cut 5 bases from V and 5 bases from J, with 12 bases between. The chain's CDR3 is CSVRAGAYGYTF. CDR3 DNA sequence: TGCAGCGTTCGGGCAGGGGCTTATGGCTACACCTTC.

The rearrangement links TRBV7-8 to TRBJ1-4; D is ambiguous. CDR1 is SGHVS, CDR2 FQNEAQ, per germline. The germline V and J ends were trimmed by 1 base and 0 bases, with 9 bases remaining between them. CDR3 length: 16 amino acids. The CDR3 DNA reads TGTGCCAGCAGCTTAGGTAGCAGAGCAACTAATGAAAAACTGTTTTTT. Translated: CASSLGSRATNEKLFF.

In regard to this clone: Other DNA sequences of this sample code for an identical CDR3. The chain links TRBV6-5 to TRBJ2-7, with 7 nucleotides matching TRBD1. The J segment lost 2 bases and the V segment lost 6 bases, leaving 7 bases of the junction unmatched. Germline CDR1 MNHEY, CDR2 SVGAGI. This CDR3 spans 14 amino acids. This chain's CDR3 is CASSRDSFPYEQYF. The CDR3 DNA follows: TGTGCCAGCAGCCGGGACAGCTTTCCCTACGAGCAGTACTTC.

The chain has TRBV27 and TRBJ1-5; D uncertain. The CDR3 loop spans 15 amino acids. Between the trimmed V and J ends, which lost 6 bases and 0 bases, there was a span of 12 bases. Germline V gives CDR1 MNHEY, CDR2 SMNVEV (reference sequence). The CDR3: CASSPRRDSNQPQHF. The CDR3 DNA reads TGTGCCAGCAGCCCCCGGAGAGATAGCAATCAGCCCCAGCATTTT.

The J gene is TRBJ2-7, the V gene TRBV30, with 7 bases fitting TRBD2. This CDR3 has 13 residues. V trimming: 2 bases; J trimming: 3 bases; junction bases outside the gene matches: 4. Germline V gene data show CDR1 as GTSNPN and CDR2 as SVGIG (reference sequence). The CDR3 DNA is TGTGCCTGGAGTCGCGGGAGTCTCTACGAGCAGTACTTC. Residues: CAWSRGSLYEQYF.

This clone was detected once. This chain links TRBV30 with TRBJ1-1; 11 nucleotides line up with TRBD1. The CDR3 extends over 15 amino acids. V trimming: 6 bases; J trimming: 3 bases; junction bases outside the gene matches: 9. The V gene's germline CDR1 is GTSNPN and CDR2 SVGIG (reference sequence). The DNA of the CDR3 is TGTGCCTGCACGGACAGGGGGCGAGGAGACACTGAAGCTTTCTTT. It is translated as CACTDRGRGDTEAFF.

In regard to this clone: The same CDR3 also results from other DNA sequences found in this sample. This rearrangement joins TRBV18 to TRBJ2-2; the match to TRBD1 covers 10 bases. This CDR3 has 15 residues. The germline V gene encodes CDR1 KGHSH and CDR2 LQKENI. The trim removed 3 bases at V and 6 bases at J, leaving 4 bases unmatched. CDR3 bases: TGTGCCAGCTCACCGGGACAGGGGTACGCCGGGGAGCTGTTTTTT. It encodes CASSPGQGYAGELFF. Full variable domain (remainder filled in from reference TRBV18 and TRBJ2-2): NAGVMQNPRHLVRRRGQEARLRCSPMKGHSHVYWYRQLPEEGLKFMVYLQKENIIDESGMPKERFSAEFPKEGPSILRIQQVVRGDSAAYFCASSPGQGYAGELFFGEGSRLTVL.

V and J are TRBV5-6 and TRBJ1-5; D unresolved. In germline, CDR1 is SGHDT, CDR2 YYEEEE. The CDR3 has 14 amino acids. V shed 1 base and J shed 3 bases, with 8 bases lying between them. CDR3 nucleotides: TGTGCCAGCAGCTTGTGGCGGGACAATCAGCCCCAGCATTTT. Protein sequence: CASSLWRDNQPQHF.

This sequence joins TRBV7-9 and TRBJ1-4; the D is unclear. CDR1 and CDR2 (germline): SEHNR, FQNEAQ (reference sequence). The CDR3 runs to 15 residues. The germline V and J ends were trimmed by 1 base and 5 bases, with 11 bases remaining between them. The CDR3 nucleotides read TGTGCCAGCAGCTTAGGTAGACAACCCAATGAAAAACTGTTTTTT. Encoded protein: CASSLGRQPNEKLFF.